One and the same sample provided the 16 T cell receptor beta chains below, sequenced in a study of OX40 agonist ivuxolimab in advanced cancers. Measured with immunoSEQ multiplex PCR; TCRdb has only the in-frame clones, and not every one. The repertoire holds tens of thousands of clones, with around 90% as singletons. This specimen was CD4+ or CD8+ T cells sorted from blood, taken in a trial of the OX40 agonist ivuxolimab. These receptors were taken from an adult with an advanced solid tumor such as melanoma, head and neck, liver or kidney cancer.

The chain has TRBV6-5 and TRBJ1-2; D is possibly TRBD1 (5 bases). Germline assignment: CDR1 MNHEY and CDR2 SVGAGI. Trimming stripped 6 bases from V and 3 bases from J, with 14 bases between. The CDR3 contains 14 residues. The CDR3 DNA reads TGTGCCAGCAGAGAGAGATCAGGGCACTATGGCTACACCTTC. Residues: CASRERSGHYGYTF.

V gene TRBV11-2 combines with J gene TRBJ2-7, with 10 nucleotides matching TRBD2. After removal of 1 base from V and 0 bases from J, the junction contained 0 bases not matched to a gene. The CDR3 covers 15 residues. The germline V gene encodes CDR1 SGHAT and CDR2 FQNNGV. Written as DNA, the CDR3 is TGTGCCAGCAGCTTAGCTAGCGGGGGCTCCTACGAGCAGTACTTC. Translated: CASSLASGGSYEQYF.

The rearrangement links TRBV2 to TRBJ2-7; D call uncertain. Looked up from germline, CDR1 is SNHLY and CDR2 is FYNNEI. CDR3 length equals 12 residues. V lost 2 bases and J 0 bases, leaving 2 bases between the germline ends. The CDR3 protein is CASSERSYEQYF. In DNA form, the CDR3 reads TGTGCCAGCAGTGAACGCTCCTACGAGCAGTACTTC.

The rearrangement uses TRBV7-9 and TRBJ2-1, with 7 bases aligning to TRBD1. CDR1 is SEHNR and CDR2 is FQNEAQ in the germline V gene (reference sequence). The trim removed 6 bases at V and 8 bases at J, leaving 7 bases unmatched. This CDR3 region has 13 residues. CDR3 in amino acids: CASRPGGEDEQFF. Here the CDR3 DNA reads TGTGCCAGCAGGCCAGGGGGAGAAGATGAGCAGTTCTTC.

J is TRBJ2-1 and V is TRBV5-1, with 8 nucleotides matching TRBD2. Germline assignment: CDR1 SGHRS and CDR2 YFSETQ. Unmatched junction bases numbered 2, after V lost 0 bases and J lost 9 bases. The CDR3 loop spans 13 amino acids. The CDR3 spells CASSLGGGSEQFF. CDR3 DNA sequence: TGCGCCAGCAGCTTGGGCGGGGGGAGTGAGCAGTTCTTC.

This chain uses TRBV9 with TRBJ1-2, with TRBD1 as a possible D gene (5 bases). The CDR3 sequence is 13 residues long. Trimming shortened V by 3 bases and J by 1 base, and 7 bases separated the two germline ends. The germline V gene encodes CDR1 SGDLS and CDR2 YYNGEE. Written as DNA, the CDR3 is TGTGCCAGCAGCGCCCAGGGTAACTATGGCTACACCTTC. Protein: CASSAQGNYGYTF.

The CDR3 nucleotides read TGTGCCAGCAGCGGGCCGGGACAGGGGCCCGAGCAGTACTTC. It specifies CASSGPGQGPEQYF. The V gene is TRBV5-5, the J gene TRBJ2-7; 10 bases match TRBD1. Per germline, CDR1 SGHKS and CDR2 YYEKEE (reference sequence). V lost 4 bases to trimming and J lost 6 bases; unmatched junction nucleotides: 7. This CDR3 spans 14 amino acids.

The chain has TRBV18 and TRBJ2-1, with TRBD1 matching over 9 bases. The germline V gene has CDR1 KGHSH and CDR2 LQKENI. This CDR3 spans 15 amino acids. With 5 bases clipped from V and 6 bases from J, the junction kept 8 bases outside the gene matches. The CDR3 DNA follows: TGTGCCAGCTCAAAGGGGACAGGGCAAGGCAATGAGCAGTTCTTC. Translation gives CASSKGTGQGNEQFF.

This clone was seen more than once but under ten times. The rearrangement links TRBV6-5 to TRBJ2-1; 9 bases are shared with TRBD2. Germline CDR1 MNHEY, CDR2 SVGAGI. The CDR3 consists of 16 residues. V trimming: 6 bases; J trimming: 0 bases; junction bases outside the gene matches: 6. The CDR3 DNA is TGTGCCAGCAGCTACCTAGCGGGAAGCTCCTACAATGAGCAGTTCTTC. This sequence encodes CASSYLAGSSYNEQFF.

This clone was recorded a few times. This CDR3 is CASSYTSGGKLFF. The CDR3 bases are TGTGCCAGCAGTTACACAAGTGGGGGAAAACTGTTTTTT. This chain joins TRBV6-5 and TRBJ1-4; weak D call: TRBD1 (5 bases). The germline CDR1 and CDR2 sequences are MNHEY and SVGAGI. The CDR3 is made up of 13 amino acids. Trimming removed 2 bases from V and 10 bases from J, with 11 bases in between.

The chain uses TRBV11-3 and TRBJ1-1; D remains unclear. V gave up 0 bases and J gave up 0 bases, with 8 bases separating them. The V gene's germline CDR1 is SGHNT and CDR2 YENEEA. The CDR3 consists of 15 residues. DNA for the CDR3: TGTGCCAGCAGCTTAGACGGGGTGGTGAACACTGAAGCTTTCTTT. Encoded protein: CASSLDGVVNTEAFF.

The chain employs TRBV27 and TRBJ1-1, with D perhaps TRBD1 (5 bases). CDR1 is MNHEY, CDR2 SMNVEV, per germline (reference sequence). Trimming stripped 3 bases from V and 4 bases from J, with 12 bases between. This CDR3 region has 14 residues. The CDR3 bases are TGTGCCAGCAGTTTGAGCAGGGTGGGCACTGAAGCTTTCTTT. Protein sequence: CASSLSRVGTEAFF.

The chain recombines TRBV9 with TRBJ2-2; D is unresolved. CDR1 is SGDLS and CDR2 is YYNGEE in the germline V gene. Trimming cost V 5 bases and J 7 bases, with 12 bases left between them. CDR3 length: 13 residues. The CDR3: CASSLSSGGELFF. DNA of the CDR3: TGTGCCAGCAGTTTAAGCTCCGGCGGGGAGCTGTTTTTT.

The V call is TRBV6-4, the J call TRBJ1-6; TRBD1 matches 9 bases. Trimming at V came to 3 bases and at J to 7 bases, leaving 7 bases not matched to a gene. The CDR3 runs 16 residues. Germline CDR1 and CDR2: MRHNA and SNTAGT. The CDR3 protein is CASSEQGAFENSPLHF. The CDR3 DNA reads TGTGCCAGCAGTGAACAGGGGGCTTTTGAGAATTCACCCCTCCACTTT.

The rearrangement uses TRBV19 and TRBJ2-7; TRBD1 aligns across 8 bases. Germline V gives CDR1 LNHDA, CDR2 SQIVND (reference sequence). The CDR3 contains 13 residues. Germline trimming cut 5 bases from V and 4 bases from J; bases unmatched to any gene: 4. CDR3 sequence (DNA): TGTGCCAGTAGTCCGACAGGGGAATACGAGCAGTACTTC. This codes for CASSPTGEYEQYF. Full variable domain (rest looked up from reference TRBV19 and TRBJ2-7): DGGITQSPKYLFRKEGQNVTLSCEQNLNHDAMYWYRQDPGQGLRLIYYSQIVNDFQKGDIAEGYSVSREKKESFPLTVTSAQKNPTAFYLCASSPTGEYEQYFGPGTRLTVT.

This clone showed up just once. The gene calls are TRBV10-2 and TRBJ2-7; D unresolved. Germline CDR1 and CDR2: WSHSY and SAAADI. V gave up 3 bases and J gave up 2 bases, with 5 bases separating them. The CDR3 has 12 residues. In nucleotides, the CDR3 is TGCGCCAGCAGTGATCAGGCCTACGAGCAGTACTTC. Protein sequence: CASSDQAYEQYF.